The 8 T cell receptor beta chains given below trace back to one sample, sequenced in a study of blood T cell repertoires in COVID-19. Repertoires were generated with immunoSEQ multiplex PCR, while TCRdb's copy carries only in-frame clones and drops some. The sample holds 300,000 or so clones, roughly 90% seen once. Input material: PBMCs or T cells enriched from blood (not recorded which). Receptors originate from a man between 60 and 75 years old who had recovered from COVID-19.

This chain links TRBV5-1 with TRBJ1-3, with a tentative D call TRBD1 (6 bases). Looked up from germline, CDR1 is SGHRS and CDR2 is YFSETQ. The CDR3 extends over 15 amino acids. The ends were cut back, 0 bases at V and 4 bases at J, with 11 bases in the middle. The CDR3 region has the DNA TGCGCCAGCAGCTTGGATCCTGGACAGGGAAACACCATATATTTT. Its translation: CASSLDPGQGNTIYF.

V is TRBV19 and J is TRBJ1-6, with D possibly TRBD1 on 5 matching bases. CDR1 and CDR2 (germline): LNHDA, SQIVND (reference sequence). This CDR3 is built from 15 residues. V was clipped by 3 bases and J by 2 bases, with 8 bases between them. CDR3 sequence reads: CASSMTATYNSPLHF. CDR3 in DNA: TGTGCCAGTAGTATGACAGCTACCTATAATTCACCCCTCCACTTT.

The chain is built from TRBV19 and TRBJ1-1, with D tentatively TRBD1 (6 bases). V lost 3 bases and J lost 11, with 16 bases in between. There are 13 residues in the CDR3. The germline V gene has CDR1 LNHDA and CDR2 SQIVND (reference sequence). CDR3 nucleotide sequence: TGTGCCAGTAGTATTCGGGACACCCTTGGGGCTTTCTTT. Translating it yields CASSIRDTLGAFF.

This chain connects TRBV29-1 to TRBJ2-1, with 8 bases aligning to TRBD2. Germline CDR1 reads SQVTM; CDR2 reads ANQGSEA. The CDR3 spans 14 residues. The V and J ends lost 7 bases and 4 bases, in that order; junction bases with no gene match: 9. The CDR3 sequence: CSAKTSVLYNEQFF. The CDR3 region has the DNA TGCAGCGCCAAGACTAGCGTTTTATACAATGAGCAGTTCTTC.

This chain joins TRBV6-5 and TRBJ1-1; D possibly corresponds to TRBD1 (5 bases). V shed 6 bases and J shed 7 bases, with 12 bases lying between them. The germline V gene has CDR1 MNHEY and CDR2 SVGAGI. CDR3 length: 12 amino acids. The chain's CDR3 is CASRTGTIEAFF. As DNA, the CDR3 is TGTGCCAGCAGAACCGGGACTATTGAAGCTTTCTTT.

V gene TRBV6-2 or TRBV6-3 combines with J gene TRBJ2-1; TRBD1 matches at 8 bases. V shed 5 bases, J shed 9 bases, and the junction held 0 bases outside the gene matches. This CDR3 contains 11 residues. Germline V CDR1 and CDR2: MNHEY, SVGEGT. CDR3 in DNA: TGTGCCAGCAGTGACAGGGGTGAGCAGTTCTTC. It encodes CASSDRGEQFF.

V gene TRBV19 combines with J gene TRBJ1-5; a weak D match, TRBD1 (5 bases). V was clipped by 2 bases and J by 4 bases, with 12 bases between them. CDR1 is LNHDA and CDR2 is SQIVND in the germline V gene (reference sequence). CDR3 length: 15 amino acids. CDR3 nucleotides: TGTGCCAGTAGTATAAAACTGCAGGGAAATCAGCCCCAGCATTTT. It translates to CASSIKLQGNQPQHF.

The rearrangement uses TRBV9 and TRBJ2-3; TRBD2 matches 7 bases. CDR3 size: 15 residues. The germline gives CDR1 SGDLS, CDR2 YYNGEE. The V gene end was trimmed by 3 bases and the J gene end by 4 bases; junction bases not matched to a gene: 8. CDR3 region: CASSDNGLDPDTQYF. The CDR3 bases are TGTGCCAGCAGCGACAACGGACTAGATCCAGATACGCAGTATTTT.